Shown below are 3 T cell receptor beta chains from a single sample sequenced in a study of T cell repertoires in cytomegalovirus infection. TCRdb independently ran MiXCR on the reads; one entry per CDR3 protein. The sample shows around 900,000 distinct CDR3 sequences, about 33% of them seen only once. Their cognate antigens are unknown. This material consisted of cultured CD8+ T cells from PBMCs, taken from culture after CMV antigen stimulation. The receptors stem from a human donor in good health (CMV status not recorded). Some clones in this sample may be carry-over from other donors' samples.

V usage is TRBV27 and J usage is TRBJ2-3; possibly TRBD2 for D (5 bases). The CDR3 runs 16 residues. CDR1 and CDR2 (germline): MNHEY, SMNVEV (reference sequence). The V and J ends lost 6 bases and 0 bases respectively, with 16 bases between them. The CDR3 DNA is TGTGCCAGCAGGGAGGTTGTAACCTCTAGCACAGATACGCAGTATTTT. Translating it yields CASREVVTSSTDTQYF.

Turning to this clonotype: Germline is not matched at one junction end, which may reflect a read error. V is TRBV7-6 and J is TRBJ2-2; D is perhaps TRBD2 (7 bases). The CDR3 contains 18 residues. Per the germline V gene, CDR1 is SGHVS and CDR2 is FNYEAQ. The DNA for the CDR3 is TGTGCTAGCAGCTTAGGGACCCGGCGGGGGCCGAACACCGGGGAGCTGTTTTTT. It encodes CASSLGTRRGPNTGELFF.

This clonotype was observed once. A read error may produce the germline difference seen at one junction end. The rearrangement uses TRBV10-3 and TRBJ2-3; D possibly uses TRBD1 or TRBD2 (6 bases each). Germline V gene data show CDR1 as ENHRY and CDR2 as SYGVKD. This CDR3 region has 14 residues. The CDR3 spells CAINEGGAKDTQYF. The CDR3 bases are TGTGCCATCAATGAGGGGGGCGCAAAAGATACGCAGTATTTT.